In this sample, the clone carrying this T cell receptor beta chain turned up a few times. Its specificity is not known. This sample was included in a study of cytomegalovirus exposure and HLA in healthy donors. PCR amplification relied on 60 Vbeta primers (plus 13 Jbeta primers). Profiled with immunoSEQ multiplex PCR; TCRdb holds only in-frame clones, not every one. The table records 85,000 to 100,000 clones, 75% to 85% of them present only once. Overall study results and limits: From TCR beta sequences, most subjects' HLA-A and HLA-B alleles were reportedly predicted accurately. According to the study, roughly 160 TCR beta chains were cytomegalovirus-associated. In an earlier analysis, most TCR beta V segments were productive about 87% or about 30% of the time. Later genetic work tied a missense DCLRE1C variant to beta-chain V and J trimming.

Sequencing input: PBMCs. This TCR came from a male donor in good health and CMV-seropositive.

In DNA form, the CDR3 reads TGCGCCAGCAGCCCGGGACAGGGGGCGGCCACTGAAGCTTTCTTT. It translates to CASSPGQGAATEAFF. The chain has TRBV5-1 and TRBJ1-1, with 12 positions matching TRBD1. V shed 4 bases, J shed 4 bases, and the junction held 5 bases outside the gene matches. The V gene's germline CDR1 is SGHRS and CDR2 YFSETQ. The CDR3 consists of 15 residues. The full variable domain, rest sourced from reference TRBV5-1 and TRBJ1-1, is KAGVTQTPRYLIKTRGQQVTLSCSPISGHRSVSWYQQTPGQGLQFLFEYFSETQRNKGNFPGRFSGRQFSNSRSEMNVSTLELGDSALYLCASSPGQGAATEAFFGQGTRLTVV.